The clone carrying this T cell receptor (beta chain) was counted between two and nine times. TCRdb re-derived calls from the PCR reads in MiXCR, one entry per CDR3 protein. The data contain roughly 630,000 distinct CDR3 sequences, around 25% of them singletons. This sample was taken from a study of molecular identifiers for immune sequencing clone quantification. CDR1 and CDR2 (germline): SGHDN, FVKESK. The CDR3 is made up of 16 amino acids. The trim removed 5 bases at V and 0 bases at J, leaving 7 bases unmatched. The material sequenced was naive CD8+ T cells from blood, with Jurkat cell RNA spiked in. Subset reported: FACS-sorted CD8+CD4-CCR7+CD45RA+ naive T cells. J is TRBJ2-3 and V is TRBV14, with 8 bases identical to TRBD2. This clonotype was obtained from a human donor in good health. Some libraries in this study had Jurkat cell RNA spiked in. The CDR3 DNA is TGTGCCAGCAGCAACCTAGCGGGTCTGAGCACAGATACGCAGTATTTT. As protein: CASSNLAGLSTDTQYF.